A selection of T cell receptor beta chains follows, all from one sample in a study of T cell responses to AZD1222 COVID-19 vaccine. Some clones are missing from TCRdb's copy, which holds only in-frame ones; the method was immunoSEQ multiplex PCR. The sample includes over 60,000 clones, 75% to 85% of them seen just once. The sequencing here drew on peripheral blood, taken 28 days after the second AZD1222 dose. Receptor source: an adult who received the AZD1222 COVID-19 vaccine. Both conserved end residues are part of each CDR3. Fields, in order: J gene, V gene, D gene, CDR3 protein. D genes are given only for firm matches.

>TRBJ1-2|TRBV7-9|.
CASSSLTLAYSNYGYTF
>TRBJ2-5|TRBV14|.
CASSQEWETQYF
>TRBJ1-1|TRBV3-1/TRBV3-2|.
CASYSGTEAFF
>TRBJ2-1|TRBV6-5|.
CASSYSRGWQFF
>TRBJ2-2|TRBV4-1|.
CASSQVLGNTGELFF
>TRBJ1-5|TRBV6-5|.
CASNLAVSNQPQHF
>TRBJ2-1|TRBV19|.
CASSIYGSEQITYNEQFF
>TRBJ2-3|TRBV7-2|TRBD2
CASSLKKGLLFGDTQYF
>TRBJ1-2|TRBV21-1|.
CASSTAPGAGGEKDYGYTF
>TRBJ1-4|TRBV5-4|.
CASSSTPSATNEKLFF
>TRBJ1-2|TRBV19|.
CASSISVSYGYTF
>TRBJ1-1|TRBV5-1|TRBD1
CASSLGTGVTEAFF
>TRBJ1-3|TRBV3-1/TRBV3-2|TRBD1
CASSQDTGAGNTIYF
>TRBJ2-7|TRBV15|.
CATSRVAMYYEQYF
>TRBJ1-4|TRBV5-1|.
CASSPGIGSGVTNEKLFF
>TRBJ1-4|TRBV27|.
CASRQQGLDEKLFF
>TRBJ2-1|TRBV5-1|.
CASSLGGQGYNEQFF
>TRBJ2-1|TRBV10-1|TRBD2
CASSESLSGGAFF
>TRBJ2-5|TRBV20-1|.
CSATSGETQYF
>TRBJ1-4|TRBV7-9|TRBD1
CASSLTGVEGKLFF
>TRBJ2-7|TRBV5-5|.
CASSLAAGTYEQYF
>TRBJ1-1|TRBV7-9|.
CASSEGQLNTEAFF
>TRBJ2-2|TRBV9|.
CASSGAAGELFF
>TRBJ1-2|TRBV30|TRBD1
CAWSRARTGTGANYGYTF
>TRBJ1-5|TRBV19|.
CASSIDTGNNQPQHF
>TRBJ1-1|TRBV4-1|TRBD1
CASRQGGAEAFF
>TRBJ1-3|TRBV5-1|.
CASSPATGSTTIYF
>TRBJ2-7|TRBV30|TRBD2
CAWTGTGGYEQYF
>TRBJ2-1|TRBV4-3|TRBD2
CASSQDKAGGNEQFF
>TRBJ2-3|TRBV6-5|.
CASQRSVDGTDTQYF
>TRBJ2-1|TRBV6-5|.
CASRLGGGSEQFF